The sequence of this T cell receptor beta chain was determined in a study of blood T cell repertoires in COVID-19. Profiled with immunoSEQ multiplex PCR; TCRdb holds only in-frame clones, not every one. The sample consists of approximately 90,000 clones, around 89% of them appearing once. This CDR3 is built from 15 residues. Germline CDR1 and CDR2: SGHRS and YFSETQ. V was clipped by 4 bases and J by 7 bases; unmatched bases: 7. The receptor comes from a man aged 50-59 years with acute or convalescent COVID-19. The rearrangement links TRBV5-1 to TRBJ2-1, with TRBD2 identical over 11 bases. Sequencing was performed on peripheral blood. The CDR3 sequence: CASSATSGVRNEQFF. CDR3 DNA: TGCGCCAGCAGCGCGACTAGCGGGGTGAGGAATGAGCAGTTCTTC.